Each of the 24 T cell receptor beta chains below was sequenced from the same sample in a study of metastatic and nonmetastatic thyroid tumors. Until they underwent thyroid surgery, no patient had received any treatment. TCRdb re-analyzed the PCR reads through MiXCR. This repertoire shows 40,000 to 55,000 clones, less than 20% found once; its top ten account for approximately 21%. What was sequenced was blood. The source of these receptors is a female donor with papillary thyroid cancer or a benign thyroid nodule (not recorded which). Some clones in this sample may be carry-over from other donors' samples.

The chain carries TRBV20-1 and TRBJ1-2; 7 bases fit TRBD1. V was clipped by 7 bases and J by 5 bases; unmatched bases: 10. Germline V gives CDR1 DFQATT, CDR2 SNEGSKA (reference sequence). CDR3 length: 13 residues. The CDR3 loop reads CSVLQGNYYGYTF. The CDR3 DNA sequence: TGCAGTGTTCTACAGGGGAACTATTATGGCTACACCTTC.

In regard to this clone: A much larger clone sits a single nucleotide away, making a read error possible. The J gene is TRBJ1-2, the V gene TRBV6-4; D gene uncertain. The CDR3 runs 13 residues. CDR1 and CDR2 (germline): MRHNA, SNTAGT. DNA for the CDR3: TGTGCCGGCAGTTACTCCCCCCGAGGGGGCTACACCTTC. Protein product: CAGSYSPRGGYTF.

This clone came up many times. The rearrangement joins TRBV25-1 to TRBJ1-1, with D maybe TRBD1 (6 bases). Germline CDR1 MGHDK, CDR2 SYGVNS. V was shortened by 1 base and J by 8 bases, with 17 bases between the two germline ends. The CDR3 spans 15 residues. CDR3 coding DNA: TGTGCCAGCAGTGAATCCCTGGGGGCGCAACTAGAAGCTTTCTTT. Protein: CASSESLGAQLEAFF.

Worth noting for this clone: This may come from a read error, since a much larger clone is one base off. The CDR3 carries no conserved terminal phenylalanine or tryptophan, so it likely arises from a read error. The gene calls are TRBV3-1 and TRBJ2-3; D uncertain. CDR1 LGHDT and CDR2 YNNKEL come from the germline V gene (reference sequence). Trimming took 1 base from V and 0 from J, leaving 14 bases between them. The CDR3 sequence is 17 residues long. The CDR3 region has the DNA TGTGCCAGCAGCCAAGGTCCGGGCTATCTTAGCACAGATACGCAGTATTTG. Translating gives CASSQGPGYLSTDTQYL.

This clone was picked up one time. V usage is TRBV3-1 and J usage is TRBJ2-1, with 7 positions matching TRBD2. Germline-derived CDR1 and CDR2 are LGHDT and YNNKEL (reference sequence). Trimming removed 0 bases from V and 6 bases from J; junction bases left unmatched: 8. The CDR3 length is 16 residues. CDR3 nucleotides: TGTGCCAGCAGCCAAGACGTCGGCGGGAGAAGCAATGAGCAGTTCTTC. Protein product: CASSQDVGGRSNEQFF.

V gene TRBV29-1 combines with J gene TRBJ2-5; D perhaps matches TRBD1 (6 bases). Trimming took off 4 bases at V and 2 bases at J, with 11 bases between the two ends. In germline, CDR1 is SQVTM, CDR2 ANQGSEA. The CDR3 has 13 residues. In nucleotides, the CDR3 is TGCAGCGTTGCAGGGGCTCGGCAAGAGACCCAGTACTTC. Amino acid sequence: CSVAGARQETQYF. Full variable domain (remainder filled in from reference TRBV29-1 and TRBJ2-5): SAVISQKPSRDICQRGTSLTIQCQVDSQVTMMFWYRQQPGQSLTLIATANQGSEATYESGFVIDKFPISRPNLTFSTLTVSNMSPEDSSIYLCSVAGARQETQYFGPGTRLLVL.

This clone was counted between two and nine times. Being one base from a much bigger clone, this may be a read error. Other DNA variants within this sample encode the same CDR3. The V and J genes are TRBV2 and TRBJ1-2, with unresolved D. The CDR3 extends over 14 amino acids. The V gene's germline CDR1 is SNHLY and CDR2 FYNNEI. The CDR3 DNA is TGTGCCAGTAGTGTAGGCATGACTAACTATGGCTACACCTTC. Translating gives CASSVGMTNYGYTF.

About this clone: One base away lies a much larger clone, so this may be a sequencing read error. The same CDR3 can be traced to other DNA sequences in this sample. V and J are TRBV18 and TRBJ2-7, with TRBD1 as a possible D gene (5 bases). Germline CDR1 is KGHSH and CDR2 is LQKENI. V shed 6 bases and J shed 2 bases, with 14 bases lying between them. This CDR3 spans 14 amino acids. CDR3 in DNA: TGTGCCAGCTCGCGCAGGGATGGCACCTACGAGCAGTACTTC. It specifies CASSRRDGTYEQYF.

The sample holds one count of this clone. A much larger clonotype is one base distant, so this may be a read error. The rearrangement uses TRBV19 and TRBJ2-1; D is ambiguous. This CDR3 region has 15 residues. The germline gives CDR1 LNHDA, CDR2 SQIVND (reference sequence). CDR3 in DNA: TGTGCCAGTAGTCCCCTCCCAAGCTCCTACAATGAGCAGATCTTC. Translated: CASSPLPSSYNEQIF. The entire variable domain, with the rest obtained from reference TRBV19 and TRBJ2-1, is as follows: DGGITQSPKYLFRKEGQNVTLSCEQNLNHDAMYWYRQDPGQGLRLIYYSQIVNDFQKGDIAEGYSVSREKKESFPLTVTSAQKNPTAFYLCASSPLPSSYNEQIFGPGTRLTVL.

This clone has a count of ten or more. This sequence joins TRBV20-1 and TRBJ1-2; D is unclear. V lost 2 bases, J lost 7 bases, and 20 bases lay in between. The CDR3 contains 15 residues. From germline, CDR1 is DFQATT and CDR2 SNEGSKA (reference sequence). CDR3 protein: CSARSSPGSVPGYTF. CDR3 sequence (DNA): TGCAGTGCTAGATCCTCTCCGGGCAGTGTCCCTGGCTACACCTTC.

Within the sample, this clone is medium-sized. The V gene is TRBV6-1, the J gene TRBJ2-7; 9 bases are shared with TRBD1. CDR1 is MNHNS, CDR2 SASEGT, per germline. The junction had 13 bases not matched to a gene; V was cut back by 7 bases and J by 6 bases. The CDR3 length is 15 residues. This CDR3 is CASTLTGGEIGEQYF. The CDR3 DNA reads as TGTGCCAGCACCTTAACAGGGGGCGAGATCGGCGAGCAGTACTTC.

Note on this clone: At one end the junction does not follow the germline gene, possibly because of a read error. The V and J genes are TRBV5-1 and TRBJ2-7, with TRBD2 matching 9 bases. The CDR3 extends over 16 amino acids. Germline assignment: CDR1 SGHRS and CDR2 YFSETQ. Written as DNA, the CDR3 is TGCGCCAGCAGCTTGGGGACTAGCGCGAGGGCAGTTGAGCATTACTTC. Residues: CASSLGTSARAVEHYF.

A word on this clone: Just one base apart from a much larger clone, this may be a read error. The sample has other DNA sequences that encode this CDR3 too. J is TRBJ1-3 and V is TRBV4-1; no clear D gene. The germline CDR1 and CDR2 sequences are MGHRA and YSYEKL. The ends were cut back, 3 bases at V and 0 bases at J, with 9 bases in the middle. The CDR3 runs 15 residues. As DNA, the CDR3 is TGCGCCAGCAGCCAGTTCGGAGCCTCTGGAAACACCATATATTTT. Its protein product is CASSQFGASGNTIYF.

Only a few counts were recorded for this clone. The chain is built from TRBV6-5 and TRBJ1-2; D uncertain. V lost 6 bases and J 1 base, leaving 9 bases between the germline ends. The CDR3 is 13 amino acids. Germline loops: CDR1 MNHEY, CDR2 SVGAGI. CDR3: CASRDTNNYGYTF. For the CDR3, the DNA is TGTGCCAGCAGAGACACAAATAACTATGGCTACACCTTC.

There are many counts of this clone. CDR3 DNA: TGCGCCAGCAGCTTGGGACGGGACAGCTCTGGAAACACCATATATTTT. Residues: CASSLGRDSSGNTIYF. This rearrangement joins TRBV5-1 to TRBJ1-3; TRBD1 matches at 7 bases. The CDR3 totals 16 residues. V trimming: 0 bases; J trimming: 0 bases; junction bases outside the gene matches: 3. CDR1 is SGHRS, CDR2 YFSETQ, per germline. The full variable domain, its missing parts supplied by reference TRBV5-1 and TRBJ1-3, is KAGVTQTPRYLIKTRGQQVTLSCSPISGHRSVSWYQQTPGQGLQFLFEYFSETQRNKGNFPGRFSGRQFSNSRSEMNVSTLELGDSALYLCASSLGRDSSGNTIYFGEGSWLTVV.

The rearrangement joins TRBV6-2 or TRBV6-3 to TRBJ1-1; no clear D gene. CDR1 MNHEY and CDR2 SVGEGT come from the germline V gene. The CDR3 covers 12 residues. Between the trimmed V and J ends, which lost 7 bases and 11 bases, there was a span of 17 bases. CDR3 region: CASILVGLGAFF. CDR3 nucleotides: TGTGCCAGCATACTTGTGGGCTTGGGGGCTTTCTTT.

The sample holds many counts of this clone. V and J are TRBV12-3 or TRBV12-4 and TRBJ2-3; D not certain. Trimming shortened V by 0 bases and J by 4 bases, and 8 bases separated the two germline ends. The CDR3 is made up of 14 amino acids. The CDR3 spells CASSLANRADTQYF. The CDR3 nucleotides are TGTGCCAGCAGTTTAGCGAACCGCGCAGATACGCAGTATTTT.

This clone showed up many times. The chain links TRBV19 to TRBJ1-5; TRBD1 matches at 8 bases. V shed 4 bases, J shed 1 base, and the junction held 6 bases outside the gene matches. This CDR3 is 16 amino acids long. The germline gives CDR1 LNHDA, CDR2 SQIVND (reference sequence). CDR3 nucleotide sequence: TGTGCCAGTAGTACCAGGGGGCCAGGAAGCAATCAGCCCCAGCATTTT. Translating it yields CASSTRGPGSNQPQHF.

This clone was counted at least ten times. The chain has TRBV7-2 and TRBJ2-3; D possibly corresponds to TRBD2 (5 bases). CDR3 length: 14 amino acids. V shed 5 bases and J shed 4 bases, with 13 bases lying between them. Germline CDR1 is SGHTA and CDR2 is FQGNSA. The CDR3: CASSPGSQADTQYF. DNA of the CDR3: TGTGCCAGCAGCCCTGGGAGTCAGGCAGATACGCAGTATTTT.

Many counts were recorded for this clone. The gene calls are TRBV7-9 and TRBJ1-3; unclear D gene. Between the trimmed V and J ends, which lost 1 base and 1 base, there was a span of 5 bases. Per germline, CDR1 SEHNR and CDR2 FQNEAQ (reference sequence). The CDR3 extends over 14 amino acids. The chain's CDR3 is CASSLETSGNTIYF. The CDR3 DNA is TGTGCCAGCAGCTTAGAGACGTCTGGAAACACCATATATTTT.

As regards this clone: At one end the junction does not follow the germline gene, possibly because of a read error. The chain joins TRBV10-3 to TRBJ1-4; 7 nucleotides match TRBD1. CDR3 length: 16 residues. CDR1 and CDR2 from the germline V gene are ENHRY and SYGVKD. In DNA, the CDR3 is TGTGCCATCAGTCCCGACAGGGCCGAAACTTATGAAAAACTGTTTTTT. Translated, it gives CAISPDRAETYEKLFF.

Comment on this clone: The junction and the germline gene differ at one end; a read error may be behind it. The rearrangement joins TRBV24-1 to TRBJ2-1; TRBD2 matches 10 bases. Germline assignment: CDR1 KGHDR and CDR2 SFDVKD. The CDR3 loop spans 14 amino acids. As DNA, the CDR3 is TGTGCCACCAGTGAAGCGGGAGGGATAGATGAGCCGTTCTTC. It translates to CATSEAGGIDEPFF.

This chain links TRBV7-3 with TRBJ2-2; TRBD1 or TRBD2 may be the D gene (7 bases each). V dropped 3 bases and J dropped 6 bases, with 20 bases sitting between them. Germline CDR1 SGHTA, CDR2 FQGTGA. The CDR3 is made up of 17 amino acids. The CDR3 loop reads CASSFTATGREAGELFF. CDR3 coding DNA: TGTGCCAGCAGCTTCACCGCGACAGGGAGGGAAGCCGGGGAGCTGTTTTTT.

Ten or more counts support this clone. The chain is built from TRBV11-3 and TRBJ2-1, with unresolved D. CDR1 and CDR2 from the germline V gene are SGHNT and YENEEA. The length of the CDR3 is 16 residues. The germline V and J ends were trimmed by 0 bases and 4 bases, with 13 bases remaining between them. CDR3 protein: CASSLEGRFLYNEQFF. DNA for the CDR3: TGTGCCAGCAGCTTAGAGGGCAGGTTCCTTTACAATGAGCAGTTCTTC. The variable domain in full, with the rest retrieved from reference TRBV11-3 and TRBJ2-1, is EAGVVQSPRYKIIEKKQPVAFWCNPISGHNTLYWYLQNLGQGPELLIRYENEEAVDDSQLPKDRFSAERLKGVDSTLKIQPAELGDSAVYLCASSLEGRFLYNEQFFGPGTRLTVL.